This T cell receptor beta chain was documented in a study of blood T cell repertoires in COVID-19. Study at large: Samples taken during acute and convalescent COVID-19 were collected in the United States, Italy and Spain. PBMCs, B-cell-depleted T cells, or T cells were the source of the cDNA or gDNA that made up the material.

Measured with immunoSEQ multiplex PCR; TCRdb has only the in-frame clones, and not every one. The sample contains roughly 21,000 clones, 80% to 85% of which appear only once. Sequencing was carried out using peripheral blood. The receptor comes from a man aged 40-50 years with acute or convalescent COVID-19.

The CDR3 protein is CASSELAGPGTEAFF. For the CDR3, the DNA is TGTGCCAGCAGTGAATTGGCAGGGCCAGGGACTGAAGCTTTCTTT. This chain joins TRBV6-1 and TRBJ1-1; D possibly corresponds to TRBD1 (5 bases). From germline, CDR1 is MNHNS and CDR2 SASEGT. Trimming shortened V by 2 bases and J by 5 bases, and 15 bases separated the two germline ends. The CDR3 spans 15 residues.